This T cell receptor beta chain was retrieved from a study of blood T cell repertoires in COVID-19. Across the whole study: Italy, Spain and the United States were the sources of the convalescent and acute COVID-19 samples.

Cohort 3 donors were reported recovered after two negative PCRs, clearance, or symptom resolution. Using immunoSEQ multiplex PCR, the repertoire was profiled, and TCRdb retains in-frame clones only, with some absent. The sample records hundreds of thousands of clones, around 91% being singletons. The V gene lost 3 bases and the J gene lost 4 bases, with 15 bases spanning the gap. This CDR3 comprises 15 residues. Germline V lookup: CDR1 ENHRY, CDR2 SYGVKD. Material: PBMCs or T cells enriched from blood (not recorded which). This clonotype was obtained from a man aged 18 to 30 who had recovered from COVID-19. The V and J genes are TRBV10-3 and TRBJ1-1, with a tentative D call TRBD1 (5 bases). The CDR3 coding sequence is TGTGCCATCAGTGAACGGCGGGGGTTGTCCACTGAAGCTTTCTTT. It encodes CAISERRGLSTEAFF.